These 31 T cell receptor beta chains originate from one sample sequenced in a study of T cells in Graves' hyperthyroidism and ophthalmopathy. TCR beta CDR3 sequences were amplified from RNA transcripts. The TCR CDR3 first-round RT-PCR relied on the HTBI primer set. TCRdb processed the multiplex PCR reads anew with MiXCR; each CDR3 protein has one entry. This sample has roughly 280,000 distinct CDR3 sequences, with approximately 21% found just once. The material sequenced was blood. Receptors were obtained from a man aged 25 to 40 with Graves' ophthalmopathy.

The V gene is TRBV29-1, the J gene TRBJ2-7; tentative D call: TRBD2 (5 bases). Trimming took 7 bases from V and 2 from J, leaving 18 bases between them. Germline CDR1 reads SQVTM; CDR2 reads ANQGSEA. CDR3 size: 14 residues. The DNA for the CDR3 is TGCAGCGCCGCCGAGGGAATAAATACCTACGAGCAGTACTTC. Protein sequence: CSAAEGINTYEQYF.

This clonotype was detected only a few times. The chain links TRBV12-3 or TRBV12-4 to TRBJ2-7; D is undetermined. The CDR3 loop spans 14 amino acids. Trimming removed 3 bases at V and 0 bases at J, with 9 bases between. Here the CDR3 DNA reads TGTGCCAGCAGTTTCGGGCAAAGCTCCTACGAGCAGTACTTC. Residues: CASSFGQSSYEQYF.

The chain uses TRBV19 and TRBJ1-2; D gene unclear. The CDR3 runs to 16 residues. With 0 bases removed from V and 5 bases from J, the gap between germline ends came to 16 bases. CDR1 and CDR2 from the germline V gene are LNHDA and SQIVND (reference sequence). The CDR3 DNA reads TGTGCCAGTAGTATAGAAGCGACAAAACCGCGTTATGGCTACACCTTC. Its protein product is CASSIEATKPRYGYTF.

The CDR3 here is CASSPRSGISEQYF. The CDR3 nucleotides read TGTGCCAGCAGCCCTCGGAGCGGGATTAGCGAGCAGTACTTC. The chain is built from TRBV3-1 and TRBJ2-7; 7 positions agree with TRBD2. The J segment lost 6 bases and the V segment lost 4 bases, leaving 9 bases of the junction unmatched. This CDR3 contains 14 residues. The germline gives CDR1 LGHDT, CDR2 YNNKEL (reference sequence).

This clonotype was counted at least ten times. The chain recombines TRBV11-3 with TRBJ2-2; 7 bases agree with TRBD2. Germline V CDR1 and CDR2: SGHNT, YENEEA. CDR3 size: 15 residues. V shed 4 bases and J 3 bases; nucleotides not matched to a gene: 5. CDR3 region: CASSSGGSDTGELFF. As DNA, the CDR3 is TGTGCCAGCAGCTCCGGGGGGAGTGACACCGGGGAGCTGTTTTTT.

The sample holds a few counts of this clonotype. The DNA for the CDR3 is TGTGCCAGCAGAACTGACAGGAGGGGGTTTGAAGCTTTCTTT. Translated, it gives CASRTDRRGFEAFF. The gene calls are TRBV28 and TRBJ1-1; tentative D call: TRBD1 (6 bases). V gave up 6 bases and J gave up 7 bases, with 18 bases separating them. Germline-derived CDR1 and CDR2 are MDHEN and SYDVKM. The CDR3 sequence is 14 residues long.

This clonotype has ten or more counts. This chain uses TRBV11-3 with TRBJ2-2; the D is unclear. In germline, CDR1 is SGHNT, CDR2 YENEEA. V was pared by 2 bases and J by 2 bases, with 6 bases between. The CDR3 extends over 14 amino acids. The CDR3 nucleotides read TGTGCCAGCAGCTTACAACGAAACACCGGGGAGCTGTTTTTT. Translation: CASSLQRNTGELFF.

This clonotype was seen more than once but under ten times. The rearrangement links TRBV20-1 to TRBJ2-7, with D possibly being TRBD2 (6 bases). CDR1 and CDR2 from the germline V gene are DFQATT and SNEGSKA (reference sequence). V gave up 5 bases and J gave up 4 bases, with 15 bases separating them. This CDR3 has 13 amino acids. CDR3 in DNA: TGCAGTGCTCCCGGACTAACGCGTTACGAGCAGTACTTC. Protein product: CSAPGLTRYEQYF.

On this clonotype itself: A read error is possible here, since a much larger clone lies one base away. DNA for the CDR3: TGTACCAGCAGCTCCGGACAGGGTTCGGGCAATCAGCCCCAGCATTTT. Its translation: CTSSSGQGSGNQPQHF. The chain is built from TRBV11-3 and TRBJ1-5, with 8 bases that match TRBD1. Germline lookup yields CDR1 SGHNT and CDR2 YENEEA. This CDR3 is 16 amino acids long. The full variable domain, in which reference TRBV11-3 and TRBJ1-5 provide the parts outside the CDR3, is EAGVVQSPRYKIIEKKQPVAFWCNPISGHNTLYWYLQNLGQGPELLIRYENEEAVDDSQLPKDRFSAERLKGVDSTLKIQPAELGDSAVYLCTSSSGQGSGNQPQHFGDGTRLSIL.

This clonotype was recorded a few times. V and J are TRBV2 and TRBJ1-3; the D gene is possibly TRBD1 (5 bases). This CDR3 comprises 17 residues. V dropped 6 bases and J dropped 2 bases, with 20 bases sitting between them. Looked up from germline, CDR1 is SNHLY and CDR2 is FYNNEI. CDR3 sequence reads: CASSGGGGRSAGNTIYF. DNA for the CDR3: TGTGCCAGCAGCGGCGGCGGGGGTCGAAGTGCTGGAAACACCATATATTTT. The full variable domain, its missing parts supplied by reference TRBV2 and TRBJ1-3, is EPEVTQTPSHQVTQMGQEVILRCVPISNHLYFYWYRQILGQKVEFLVSFYNNEISEKSEIFDDQFSVERPDGSNFTLKIRSTKLEDSAMYFCASSGGGGRSAGNTIYFGEGSWLTVV.

The rearrangement links TRBV27 to TRBJ2-5, with D hard to call. Germline V lookup: CDR1 MNHEY, CDR2 SMNVEV (reference sequence). Trimming removed 2 bases from V and 0 bases from J, with 16 bases in between. CDR3 size: 17 residues. The CDR3: CASSLGRNPFYQETQYF. The CDR3 coding sequence is TGTGCCAGCAGTTTAGGACGGAACCCTTTCTACCAAGAGACCCAGTACTTC.

This clonotype was detected only a few times. The chain links TRBV12-3 or TRBV12-4 to TRBJ2-7, with 11 bases that match TRBD1. V lost 1 base and J lost 3; bases outside the gene matches: 5. The CDR3 extends over 16 amino acids. The CDR3 reads CASSLGWDRGFYEQYF. As DNA, the CDR3 is TGTGCCAGCAGTTTAGGGTGGGACAGGGGGTTCTACGAGCAGTACTTC.

In the case of this clonotype: An end of the junction does not agree with germline; a read error may underlie this. The chain employs TRBV4-2 and TRBJ1-1, with 7 bases identical to TRBD1. In germline, CDR1 is LGHNA, CDR2 YNFKEQ. The CDR3 sequence is 13 residues long. This chain's CDR3 is CTSSQGVNTEAFF. The CDR3 bases are TGTACCAGCAGCCAGGGGGTTAACACTGAAGCTTTCTTT.

In this sample, this clonotype turned up a few times. The CDR3, as DNA: TGTGCCAGCAGATCTTGGACTAGCGGGAGAGAGACCCAGTACTTC. Translation gives CASRSWTSGRETQYF. The J gene is TRBJ2-5, the V gene TRBV5-4; 13 nucleotides match TRBD2. The germline gives CDR1 SGHNT, CDR2 YYREEE (reference sequence). The CDR3 runs to 15 residues. V gave up 5 bases and J gave up 4 bases; unmatched junction bases: 5. Looking up the rest from reference TRBV5-4 and TRBJ2-5 gives the full variable domain: ETGVTQSPTHLIKTRGQQVTLRCSSQSGHNTVSWYQQALGQGPQFIFQYYREEENGRGNFPPRFSGLQFPNYSSELNVNALELDDSALYLCASRSWTSGRETQYFGPGTRLLVL.

As regards this clonotype: A read error may explain this, as a much larger clone is one base away. No conserved phenylalanine or tryptophan ends this CDR3, so it is likely a read error. This chain links TRBV20-1 with TRBJ2-1; TRBD2 agrees at 13 bases. The V and J ends lost 6 bases and 4 bases, in that order; junction bases with no gene match: 3. Germline V gives CDR1 DFQATT, CDR2 SNEGSKA (reference sequence). The CDR3 is made up of 14 amino acids. CDR3 nucleotide sequence: TGCAGTGCCCGGGGACTAGCGGGGTACAATGAGCAGTTCCTC. It encodes CSARGLAGYNEQFL.

The V call is TRBV6-2 or TRBV6-3, the J call TRBJ2-6; D remains unclear. V was clipped by 0 bases and J by 3 bases, with 6 bases between them. Germline values: CDR1 MNHEY, CDR2 SVGEGT. This CDR3 is 15 amino acids long. This chain's CDR3 is CASSYSGFGANVLTF. In DNA, the CDR3 is TGTGCCAGCAGTTACTCAGGTTTTGGGGCCAACGTCCTGACTTTC.

The V and J genes are TRBV2 and TRBJ2-5; tentative D call: TRBD2 (6 bases). V was pared by 11 bases and J by 5 bases, with 15 bases between. CDR1 and CDR2 (germline): SNHLY, FYNNEI. This CDR3 has 12 residues. The CDR3 spells CADSEEGETQYF. The CDR3 DNA reads as TGTGCCGACTCTGAGGAGGGGGAGACCCAGTACTTC.

This rearrangement joins TRBV20-1 to TRBJ2-7; 12 bases match TRBD1. The CDR3 runs to 13 residues. Trimming cost V 8 bases and J 8 bases; bases outside gene matches: 10. Germline V CDR1 and CDR2: DFQATT, SNEGSKA (reference sequence). The CDR3 region is CSLLGTGGSQQYF. The CDR3 nucleotides are TGCAGTCTTTTGGGGACAGGGGGCTCTCAGCAGTACTTC.

The chain employs TRBV5-1 and TRBJ2-5, with 7 bases matching TRBD1. CDR3 length: 14 amino acids. Germline lookup yields CDR1 SGHRS and CDR2 YFSETQ. Trimming at V came to 3 bases and at J to 4 bases, leaving 6 bases not matched to a gene. This chain's CDR3 is CASSSTGTGETQYF. CDR3 nucleotides: TGCGCCAGCAGCTCGACAGGGACGGGAGAGACCCAGTACTTC.

The CDR3 nucleotides are TGTGCCACCAGCAACTCGGGTAGGAATCAGCCCCAGCATTTT. It yields the protein CATSNSGRNQPQHF. The gene calls are TRBV15 and TRBJ1-5, with D hard to call. Trimming took off 4 bases at V and 4 bases at J, with 11 bases between the two ends. Germline CDR1 LNHNV, CDR2 YYDKDF (reference sequence). This CDR3 has 14 amino acids.

The chain links TRBV19 to TRBJ2-7; 10 nucleotides match TRBD2. Germline-derived CDR1 and CDR2 are LNHDA and SQIVND (reference sequence). CDR3 length: 15 residues. J lost 2 bases, V lost 5 bases, and 6 bases had no gene match. The CDR3 sequence: CASSDHLAGAYEQYF. Here the CDR3 DNA reads TGTGCCAGTAGTGACCACCTAGCGGGAGCCTACGAGCAGTACTTC.

The table lists this clonotype with a few counts. V usage is TRBV7-9 and J usage is TRBJ1-1; 10 nucleotides line up with TRBD1. J was trimmed by 3 bases and V by 7 bases; bases with no gene match: 14. Looked up from germline, CDR1 is SEHNR and CDR2 is FQNEAQ (reference sequence). The length of the CDR3 is 17 residues. CDR3 DNA sequence: TGTGCCAGCACCACGGGACAGGGGCTCCCCGGGGACACTGAAGCTTTCTTT. It yields the protein CASTTGQGLPGDTEAFF.

This clonotype has at least ten counts. The chain has TRBV3-1 and TRBJ1-1; no reliable D call. Deletions cut 4 bases from V and 1 base from J, with 4 bases between. This CDR3 has 12 residues. CDR1 is LGHDT, CDR2 YNNKEL, per germline (reference sequence). CDR3 residues: CASSRTNTEAFF. CDR3 in DNA: TGTGCCAGCAGCCGCACGAACACTGAAGCTTTCTTT.

This clonotype was detected a few times. The chain links TRBV3-1 to TRBJ1-5; D not resolved. V lost 4 bases and J lost 4, with 14 bases in between. Per germline, CDR1 LGHDT and CDR2 YNNKEL (reference sequence). The CDR3 is 15 residues long. CDR3 loop: CASSPDEGRNQPQHF. The CDR3 DNA follows: TGTGCCAGCAGCCCGGACGAGGGTCGGAATCAGCCCCAGCATTTT.

V usage is TRBV19 and J usage is TRBJ2-1; a weak D match, TRBD2 (6 bases). V lost 5 bases and J 9 bases, leaving 23 bases between the germline ends. CDR1 is LNHDA and CDR2 is SQIVND in the germline V gene (reference sequence). This CDR3 region has 16 residues. CDR3 amino acids: CASSPVLRNTGGEQFF. CDR3 sequence (DNA): TGTGCCAGTAGTCCAGTGTTGCGCAACACCGGGGGTGAGCAGTTCTTC.

In this sample, this clonotype turned up many times. The J gene is TRBJ1-1, the V gene TRBV11-3; 10 bases match TRBD1. With 3 bases clipped from V and 0 bases from J, the junction kept 4 bases outside the gene matches. CDR3 length: 16 amino acids. Per germline, CDR1 SGHNT and CDR2 YENEEA. CDR3 nucleotide sequence: TGTGCCAGCAGCTTGGGACAGGGGACCGTGAACACTGAAGCTTTCTTT. It encodes CASSLGQGTVNTEAFF.

This clonotype was observed a few times. The chain links TRBV14 to TRBJ1-1; perhaps TRBD1 as D (6 bases). The germline V and J ends were trimmed by 5 bases and 4 bases, with 20 bases remaining between them. Germline CDR1 is SGHDN and CDR2 is FVKESK. The CDR3 runs 16 residues. Here the CDR3 reads CASSDRSRGVSTEAFF. The CDR3 nucleotides are TGTGCCAGCAGCGACAGGAGTAGGGGTGTGAGCACTGAAGCTTTCTTT.

The chain links TRBV5-6 to TRBJ2-1; 9 bases fit TRBD1. V lost 5 bases to trimming and J lost 10 bases; unmatched junction nucleotides: 10. Germline V gene data show CDR1 as SGHDT and CDR2 as YYEEEE. This CDR3 is 14 amino acids long. CDR3 in DNA: TGTGCCAGCAGAAGGGACAGGGTTTCAGGGGAGCAGTTCTTC. Translation gives CASRRDRVSGEQFF.

This clonotype was found a few times. The chain has TRBV5-1 and TRBJ2-2; D is undetermined. Per the germline V gene, CDR1 is SGHRS and CDR2 is YFSETQ. Deletions cut 0 bases from V and 2 bases from J, with 8 bases between. The CDR3 is 15 amino acids. CDR3 loop: CASSLDGGNTGELFF. The CDR3 DNA follows: TGCGCCAGCAGCTTGGATGGCGGAAACACCGGGGAGCTGTTTTTT.

In this sample, this clonotype turned up many times. This chain links TRBV28 with TRBJ2-3; D tentatively reads TRBD1 or TRBD2 (5 bases each). V was shortened by 4 bases and J by 0 bases, with 14 bases between the two germline ends. CDR1 and CDR2 from the germline V gene are MDHEN and SYDVKM. The CDR3 is made up of 16 amino acids. The CDR3 is CASSSHRDASTDTQYF. The CDR3 DNA reads TGTGCCAGCAGTTCCCATAGGGACGCTAGCACAGATACGCAGTATTTT.

In its sample, this clonotype was seen a few times. V is TRBV15 and J is TRBJ1-4; 8 nucleotides line up with TRBD1. CDR3 length: 16 amino acids. The V segment lost 4 bases and the J segment 8 bases; nucleotides outside the gene matches: 12. The germline CDR1 and CDR2 sequences are LNHNV and YYDKDF (reference sequence). The CDR3 DNA is TGTGCCACCAGCACCCTACCCGGGACAGGAAGAGAAAAACTGTTTTTT. Translating gives CATSTLPGTGREKLFF.